The rows below give T cell receptor beta chains drawn from one sample of a study of control samples from healthy donors and cancer patients. Produced via immunoSEQ multiplex PCR; TCRdb's table is partial and in-frame only. The sample yields fewer than 85,000 clones, about 89% seen once. The sample was blood. These receptors all come from a man aged 50-60 years in good health. Each CDR3 is given with its conserved first and last residue. The D gene is left open where the match is weak. A row's size may be missing; if present it is once, few, many or a size class.

>TRBV5-5|TRBD1|NA|TRBJ2-7
TGTGCCAGCAGCTTCAGAGGGGACAGGGTCAACGAGCAGTACTTC
CASSFRGDRVNEQYF
>TRBV5-5|NA|NA|TRBJ2-5
TGTGCCAGCAGTTCCGCTTGGGGGCAAGAGACCCAGTACTTC
CASSSAWGQETQYF
>TRBV21-1|NA|NA|TRBJ1-2
TGTGCCAGCAGACAAACAGATTCTAACTATGGCTACACCTTC
CASRQTDSNYGYTF
>TRBV12-3/TRBV12-4|NA|NA|TRBJ2-7
TGTGCCAGCAGCCCCGGGACATACTACGAGCAGTACTTC
CASSPGTYYEQYF
>TRBV6-5|NA|NA|TRBJ1-3
TGTGCCAGCACAAGCTCTGGAAACACCATATATTTT
CASTSSGNTIYF
>TRBV6-2/TRBV6-3|TRBD1|once|TRBJ1-1
TGTGCCAGCAGTCACGGGACAGCAGGTCTCTTT
CASSHGTAGLF
>TRBV19|NA|few|TRBJ1-5
TGTGCCAGTACCCCAGGGTCGGGGCGAAGTCAGCCCCAGCATTTT
CASTPGSGRSQPQHF
>TRBV6-5|NA|NA|TRBJ1-4
TGTGGCACGAAGGCAACTAATGAAAAACTGTTTTTT
CGTKATNEKLFF
>TRBV7-8|TRBD1|NA|TRBJ1-4
TGTGCCAGCAGCCCATATAGGCTGACAGGGTTTACTGAAAAACTGTTTTTT
CASSPYRLTGFTEKLFF
>TRBV21-1|NA|NA|TRBJ2-2
TGTGCCAGCAGTTTGAGGGGTTTCACCGGGGAGCTGTTTTTT
CASSLRGFTGELFF
>TRBV12-5|NA|NA|TRBJ2-7
TGTGCTAGTGGTTTGACGAGGGGCGAGCAGTACTTC
CASGLTRGEQYF
>TRBV11-3|TRBD2|NA|TRBJ2-3
TGTGCCAGCAGCTTGAGGCGGGGGGCCGATACGCAGTATTTT
CASSLRRGADTQYF
>TRBV7-7|TRBD1|NA|TRBJ1-1
TGTGCTAGCAGCCCGTTACAGGGGGCTGAAGCTTTCTTT
CASSPLQGAEAFF
>TRBV7-9|TRBD2|NA|TRBJ2-1
TGTGCCAGCAGCCTAGGACTAGCGGGGGCCGGGAATGAGCAGTTCTTC
CASSLGLAGAGNEQFF
>TRBV6-5|NA|NA|TRBJ1-2
TGTGCCAGCAGTATCTATGGCTACACCTTC
CASSIYGYTF
>TRBV9|NA|few|TRBJ1-2
TGTGCCAGCAGAGCCCGGGGGGCAGGGGAACGGGGCTACACCTTC
CASRARGAGERGYTF
>TRBV4-1|TRBD1|NA|TRBJ2-3
TGCGCCAGCAGCCAGCTGGACAGGATGGGGGATACGCAGTATTTT
CASSQLDRMGDTQYF
>TRBV4-2|TRBD2|NA|TRBJ2-5
TGTGCCAGCAGCCAGGGTAGCGGGGGGGTGATTAAGACCCAGTACTTC
CASSQGSGGVIKTQYF
>TRBV2|NA|NA|TRBJ1-2
TGTGCCAGCAGTCCCCGGAACTATGGCTACACCTTC
CASSPRNYGYTF
>TRBV11-3|TRBD1|NA|TRBJ2-3
TGTGCCAGCAGCTTAGATGGGACAGTCACAGATACGCAGTATTTT
CASSLDGTVTDTQYF
>TRBV29-1|TRBD1|NA|TRBJ1-4
TGCAGCGCCCGGGACAGGGGAGGAAAACTGTTTTTT
CSARDRGGKLFF
>TRBV5-1|NA|few|TRBJ2-7
TGCGCCAGCAGCTTGGAGGGGTACGAGCAGTACTTC
CASSLEGYEQYF
>TRBV19|NA|once|TRBJ1-3
TGTGCCAGTACCCTATATCCCTTCCCGGCAGGGCGAGGAAACACCATATATTTT
CASTLYPFPAGRGNTIYF
>TRBV5-5|NA|NA|TRBJ1-1
TGTGCCAGCAGCTCTCCAGGGCTCAACACTGAAGCTTTCTTT
CASSSPGLNTEAFF
>TRBV4-1|TRBD2|NA|TRBJ2-1
TGCGCCAGCAGCACTGGACTAGCGGGGGGGAGCCTCTACAATGAGCAGTTCTTC
CASSTGLAGGSLYNEQFF
>TRBV9|TRBD1|NA|TRBJ1-1
TGTGCCAGCAGCGTAGATAGTAGCCGACAGGGATTCATGAACACTGAAGCTTTCTTT
CASSVDSSRQGFMNTEAFF
>TRBV4-2|TRBD2|NA|TRBJ2-4
TGTGCCAGCAGCCAAGACCCCGGGACTAGCGGGGGGCTGACGTATACGGCCAAAAACATTCAGTACTTC
CASSQDPGTSGGLTYTAKNIQYF
>TRBV10-2|NA|NA|TRBJ1-1
TGCGCCAGCAGTGATCCACAGGGTCACACTGAAGCTTTCTTT
CASSDPQGHTEAFF
>TRBV2|NA|NA|TRBJ1-1
TGTGCCAGCAGTGTTTTGGAGAGTCTGAGGACTGAAGCTTTCTTT
CASSVLESLRTEAFF
>TRBV20-1|NA|NA|TRBJ2-1
TGCAGTGCTGGGGCGAATGAGCAGTTCTTC
CSAGANEQFF
>TRBV24-1|NA|NA|TRBJ2-3
TGTGCCACCAGTGACCGTCGCACAGATACGCAGTATTTT
CATSDRRTDTQYF
>TRBV6-6|NA|once|TRBJ1-2
TGTGCCAGCCATTTCCGGGGGGGCGAAAATGGCTACACCTTC
CASHFRGGENGYTF
>TRBV6-5|TRBD1|NA|TRBJ1-5
TGTGCCAGCAGACCGGGACAGGGGCCCAATCAGCCCCAGCATTTT
CASRPGQGPNQPQHF
>TRBV5-4|TRBD1|NA|TRBJ1-1
TGTGCCAGCAGCAAGGGACAGGGGGCTACTGAAGCTTTCTTT
CASSKGQGATEAFF
>TRBV6-2/TRBV6-3|NA|NA|TRBJ1-2
TGTGCCAGCAGTTACCCAGCTAACTATGGCTACACCTTC
CASSYPANYGYTF
>TRBV19|NA|NA|TRBJ2-2
TGTGCCAGTAGTCACAGGGACGCCACCGGGGAGCTGTTTTTT
CASSHRDATGELFF
>TRBV6-5|TRBD1|NA|TRBJ2-7
TGTGCCAGCAGTACTACAGGGGCCTACGAGCAGTACTTC
CASSTTGAYEQYF
>TRBV19|TRBD2|NA|TRBJ2-1
TGTGCCAGTAGTGGATCCGGCCCTAGCGGGGTAAGCTCCTACAATGAGCAGTTCTTC
CASSGSGPSGVSSYNEQFF
>TRBV7-9|NA|NA|TRBJ2-4
TGTGCCAGCAGCTTAGCTGGACTTGCCAAAAACATTCAGTACTTC
CASSLAGLAKNIQYF
>TRBV6-2/TRBV6-3|TRBD1|NA|TRBJ2-7
TGTGCCAGCAGCCTGGGACAGAGCTACGAGCAGTACTTC
CASSLGQSYEQYF
>TRBV18|NA|once|TRBJ1-4
TGTGCCAGCTCACCACTAGTGAGGGATGAAAAACTGTTTTTT
CASSPLVRDEKLFF
>TRBV3-1/TRBV3-2|NA|NA|TRBJ2-3
TGTGCCAGCAGCCGACCACAAGATACGCAGTATTTT
CASSRPQDTQYF
>TRBV9|TRBD1|NA|TRBJ1-1
TGTGCCAGCAGCGGAAACCGGACAGGGGGTACGAGTGAAGCTTTCTTT
CASSGNRTGGTSEAFF
>TRBV9|NA|NA|TRBJ1-5
TGTGCCAGCAGCGCTTCTGGGAGCAGCAATCAGCCCCAGCATTTT
CASSASGSSNQPQHF
>TRBV5-1|TRBD1|NA|TRBJ1-1
TGCGCCAGCAGCTTCGTGACAGGGGGCACTGAAGCTTTCTTT
CASSFVTGGTEAFF
>TRBV9|TRBD1|NA|TRBJ1-6
TGTGCCAGCAGCTCCACAGGGGTTACGCCCCTCCACTTT
CASSSTGVTPLHF
>TRBV19|TRBD1|NA|TRBJ2-2
TGTGCCAGTAGTAAGAGACAGGGGGCGGTTGCCGGGGAGCTGTTTTTT
CASSKRQGAVAGELFF
>TRBV6-2/TRBV6-3|NA|NA|TRBJ1-1
TGTGCCAGCAGTTACGGTACAGCAGGAGGCAACACTGAAGCTTTCTTT
CASSYGTAGGNTEAFF
>TRBV6-5|NA|NA|TRBJ1-2
TGTGCCAGCAGTTACTCAGGAGGGAGTGGCTACACCTTC
CASSYSGGSGYTF